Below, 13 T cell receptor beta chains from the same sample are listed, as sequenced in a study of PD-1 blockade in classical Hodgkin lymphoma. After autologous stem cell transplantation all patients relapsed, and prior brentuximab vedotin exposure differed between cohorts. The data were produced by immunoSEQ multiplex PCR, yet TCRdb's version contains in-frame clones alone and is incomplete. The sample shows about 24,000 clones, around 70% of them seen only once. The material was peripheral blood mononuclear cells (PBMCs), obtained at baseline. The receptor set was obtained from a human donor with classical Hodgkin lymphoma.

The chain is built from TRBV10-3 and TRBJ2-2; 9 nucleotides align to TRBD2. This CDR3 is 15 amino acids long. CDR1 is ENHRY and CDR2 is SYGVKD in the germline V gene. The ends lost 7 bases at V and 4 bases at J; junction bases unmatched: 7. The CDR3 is CAIMERGDSTGELFF. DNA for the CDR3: TGTGCCATCATGGAGCGGGGGGACTCCACCGGGGAGCTGTTTTTT.

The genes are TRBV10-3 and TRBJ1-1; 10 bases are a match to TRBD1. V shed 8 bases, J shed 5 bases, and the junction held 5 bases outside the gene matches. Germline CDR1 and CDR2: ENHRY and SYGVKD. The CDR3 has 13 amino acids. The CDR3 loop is CAIEDRGSTEAFF. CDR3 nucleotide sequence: TGTGCCATCGAGGACAGGGGGTCAACTGAAGCTTTCTTT.

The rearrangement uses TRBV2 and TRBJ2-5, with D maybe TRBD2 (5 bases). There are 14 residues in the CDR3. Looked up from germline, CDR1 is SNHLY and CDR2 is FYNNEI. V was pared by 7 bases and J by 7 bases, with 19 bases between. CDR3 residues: CASIPPGLVGTQYF. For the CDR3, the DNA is TGTGCCAGCATCCCCCCGGGGTTGGTAGGGACCCAGTACTTC.

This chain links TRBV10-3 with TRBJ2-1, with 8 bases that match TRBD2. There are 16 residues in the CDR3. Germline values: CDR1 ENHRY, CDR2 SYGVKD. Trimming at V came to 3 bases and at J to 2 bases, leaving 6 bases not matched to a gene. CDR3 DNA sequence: TGTGCCATCAGTGACTTCGGGGGGGCCCCCTACAATGAGCAGTTCTTC. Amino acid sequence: CAISDFGGAPYNEQFF.

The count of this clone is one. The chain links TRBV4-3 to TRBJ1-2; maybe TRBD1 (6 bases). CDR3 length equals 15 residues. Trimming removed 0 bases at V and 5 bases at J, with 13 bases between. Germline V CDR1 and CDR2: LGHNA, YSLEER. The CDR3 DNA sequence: TGCGCCAGCAGCCAAGATGGGACAACAGTATATGGCTACACCTTC. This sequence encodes CASSQDGTTVYGYTF.

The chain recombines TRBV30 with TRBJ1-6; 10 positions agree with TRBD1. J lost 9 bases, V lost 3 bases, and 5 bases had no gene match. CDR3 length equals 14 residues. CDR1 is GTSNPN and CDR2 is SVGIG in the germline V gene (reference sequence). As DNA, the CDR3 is TGTGCCTGGAGCGGGACAGGGGAGGGTTCACCCCTCCACTTT. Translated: CAWSGTGEGSPLHF.

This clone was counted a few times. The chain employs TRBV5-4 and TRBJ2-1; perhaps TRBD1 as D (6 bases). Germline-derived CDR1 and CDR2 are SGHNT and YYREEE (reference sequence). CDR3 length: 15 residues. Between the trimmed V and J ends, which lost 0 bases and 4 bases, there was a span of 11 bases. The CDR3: CASSLGGPGYNEQFF. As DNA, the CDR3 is TGTGCCAGCAGCTTGGGGGGGCCCGGATACAATGAGCAGTTCTTC.

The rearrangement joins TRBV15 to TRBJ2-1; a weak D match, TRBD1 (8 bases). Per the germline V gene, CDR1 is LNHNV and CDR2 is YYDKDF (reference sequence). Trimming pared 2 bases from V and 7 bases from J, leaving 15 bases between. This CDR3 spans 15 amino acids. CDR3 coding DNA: TGTGCCACCAGCAGACCCGGACAGGGAGGGAATGAGCAGTTCTTC. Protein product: CATSRPGQGGNEQFF.

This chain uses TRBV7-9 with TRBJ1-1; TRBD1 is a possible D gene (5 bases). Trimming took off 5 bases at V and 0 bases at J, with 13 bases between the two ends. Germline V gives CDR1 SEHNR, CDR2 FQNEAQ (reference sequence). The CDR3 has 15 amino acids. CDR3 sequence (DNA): TGTGCCAGCAGCCAGACCTTACAGGTGAACACTGAAGCTTTCTTT. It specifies CASSQTLQVNTEAFF.

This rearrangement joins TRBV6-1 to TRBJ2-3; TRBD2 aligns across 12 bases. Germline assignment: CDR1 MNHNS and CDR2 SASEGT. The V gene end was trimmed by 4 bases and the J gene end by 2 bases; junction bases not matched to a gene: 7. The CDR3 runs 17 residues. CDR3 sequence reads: CASSGDLAGGYTDTQYF. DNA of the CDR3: TGTGCCAGCAGTGGCGACCTAGCGGGGGGGTACACAGATACGCAGTATTTT.

The chain's CDR3 is CASSVGVRVVGITDTQYF. CDR3 DNA: TGTGCCAGCAGCGTAGGTGTTCGGGTGGTAGGAATTACAGATACGCAGTATTTT. This chain links TRBV9 with TRBJ2-3, with no clear D. The CDR3 has 18 residues. V lost 0 bases to trimming and J lost 3 bases, with 20 bases between them. CDR1 is SGDLS and CDR2 is YYNGEE in the germline V gene.

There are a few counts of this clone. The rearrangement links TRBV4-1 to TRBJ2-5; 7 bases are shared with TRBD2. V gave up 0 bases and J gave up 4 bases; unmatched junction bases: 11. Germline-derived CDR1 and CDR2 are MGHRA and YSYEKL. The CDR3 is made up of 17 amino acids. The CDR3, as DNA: TGCGCCAGCAGCCAAGAAGGCTGGGCGGGAGCAGGAGAGACCCAGTACTTC. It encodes CASSQEGWAGAGETQYF.

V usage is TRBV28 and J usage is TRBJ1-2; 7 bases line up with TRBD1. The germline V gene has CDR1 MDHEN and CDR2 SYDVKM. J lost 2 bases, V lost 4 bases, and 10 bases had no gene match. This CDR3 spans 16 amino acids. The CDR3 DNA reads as TGTGCCAGCAGTTCGCCGCGTGGACAGGTCAACTATGGCTACACCTTC. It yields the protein CASSSPRGQVNYGYTF.